The 32 T cell receptor beta chains below all came from one sample that was sequenced in a study of post-analysis software for immune sequencing data. These TCRs are of unknown antigen specificity. TCR beta libraries were prepared from cDNA with unique molecular identifiers. From the PCR reads, TCRdb called clonotypes with MiXCR, one entry per CDR3 protein. Here the sample spans fewer than 700,000 distinct CDR3 sequences, around 40% being singletons. General study points: Patients showed TRBV5-6, TRBV5-1 and TRBV20-1 among a handful of TRBV segments more frequent than in controls.

What was sequenced was blood. These receptors were collected from a girl aged 10-17 years with multiple sclerosis.

The V gene is TRBV10-3, the J gene TRBJ2-5; maybe TRBD2 (6 bases). The J call may be in error: the DNA end matches TRBJ2-7 better. This CDR3 comprises 14 residues. Germline V CDR1 and CDR2: ENHRY, SYGVKD. CDR3 DNA sequence: TGTGCCATCAGTGAGATGGCACTGGGAGGCGAGCAGTACTTC. This sequence encodes CAISEMALGGEQYF.

The chain employs TRBV29-1 and TRBJ2-7; TRBD2 matches at 14 bases. Germline V gene lookup returns CDR1 SQVTM and CDR2 ANQGSEA. The J segment lost 0 bases and the V segment lost 1 base, leaving 17 bases of the junction unmatched. The CDR3 extends over 21 amino acids. CDR3 DNA: TGCAGCGTTGAAGCTCCCGGGACTAGCGGGAGCCTCAGACCCCACTCCTACGAGCAGTACTTC. This translates into CSVEAPGTSGSLRPHSYEQYF.

This chain joins TRBV5-1 and TRBJ2-1, with 7 positions matching TRBD2. Unmatched junction bases numbered 11, after V lost 4 bases and J lost 4 bases. Germline V lookup: CDR1 SGHRS, CDR2 YFSETQ. The CDR3 length is 16 residues. CDR3 residues: CASSLLGQRGYNEQFF. Here the CDR3 DNA reads TGCGCCAGCAGCCTCCTGGGGCAGCGGGGTTACAATGAGCAGTTCTTC.

V and J are TRBV10-3 and TRBJ2-3, with 8 bases that match TRBD2. CDR1 ENHRY and CDR2 SYGVKD come from the germline V gene. This CDR3 has 17 residues. The J segment lost 5 bases and the V segment lost 3 bases, leaving 13 bases of the junction unmatched. This CDR3 reads CAISEGASGGSGDTQYF. CDR3 coding DNA: TGTGCCATCAGTGAAGGGGCTTCGGGAGGGTCCGGAGATACGCAGTATTTT.

Here the CDR3 DNA reads TGTGCCAGCAGCTTGGAGGGGTGGGGAGATACGCAGTATTTT. Translating it yields CASSLEGWGDTQYF. The chain has TRBV5-5 and TRBJ2-3; maybe TRBD1 (5 bases). The CDR3 consists of 14 residues. Between the trimmed V and J ends, which lost 0 bases and 5 bases, there was a span of 10 bases. The germline gives CDR1 SGHKS, CDR2 YYEKEE (reference sequence).

This clonotype was picked up a small number of times. This chain connects TRBV20-1 to TRBJ2-1, with TRBD2 identical over 9 bases. The CDR3 is made up of 17 amino acids. Germline V gives CDR1 DFQATT, CDR2 SNEGSKA (reference sequence). V lost 3 bases to trimming and J lost 3 bases; unmatched junction nucleotides: 12. The CDR3 sequence is CSARASGEIGDYNEQFF. The CDR3 DNA reads as TGCAGTGCTAGGGCTAGCGGGGAAATAGGGGACTACAATGAGCAGTTCTTC.

This chain links TRBV24-1 with TRBJ1-2; D possibly corresponds to TRBD1 (6 bases). The germline gives CDR1 KGHDR, CDR2 SFDVKD. Trimming took off 4 bases at V and 2 bases at J, with 13 bases between the two ends. This CDR3 comprises 15 residues. CDR3 coding DNA: TGTGCCACCAGTGACCCCAGGGGAAGGAACTATGGCTACACCTTC. It yields the protein CATSDPRGRNYGYTF.

This sequence joins TRBV7-8 and TRBJ1-4; 9 positions agree with TRBD1. The CDR3 loop spans 16 amino acids. After removal of 1 base from V and 8 bases from J, the junction contained 8 bases not matched to a gene. CDR1 is SGHVS and CDR2 is FQNEAQ in the germline V gene. DNA of the CDR3: TGTGCCAGCAGCTTAGAAGGGACAGGGATATACGAAAAACTGTTTTTT. The encoded protein is CASSLEGTGIYEKLFF.

The chain joins TRBV11-2 to TRBJ2-7; D assignment may be TRBD1 or TRBD2 (5 bases each). The J call may be in error: the DNA end matches TRBJ2-5 better. Germline V CDR1 and CDR2: SGHAT, FQNNGV. The CDR3 is 15 residues long. CDR3 sequence: CASSLWAREFETQYF. DNA of the CDR3: TGTGCCAGCAGCTTATGGGCCAGGGAGTTTGAGACCCAGTACTTC.

The CDR3 DNA is TGTGCCACCGCGGATAACTCCTACGAGCAGTACTTC. Its protein is CATADNSYEQYF. The chain combines TRBV24-1 with TRBJ2-7; D uncertain. The V and J ends lost 9 bases and 0 bases respectively, with 8 bases between them. Germline V gives CDR1 KGHDR, CDR2 SFDVKD. The CDR3 spans 12 residues.

This clonotype was seen more than once but under ten times. The J gene is TRBJ2-7, the V gene TRBV7-6; the D call may be TRBD1 or TRBD2 (5 bases each). Trimming left V 5 bases short and J 1 base short, with 18 bases between. This CDR3 is 16 amino acids long. Germline V gives CDR1 SGHVS, CDR2 FNYEAQ. As DNA, the CDR3 is TGTGCCAGCAGCCCCCGGTCCGGGACGTTATCCTACGAGCAGTACTTC. Translated: CASSPRSGTLSYEQYF.

This clonotype was counted between two and nine times. The DNA for the CDR3 is TGCAGTGCTAGAGAAATCAGGGGGGGCTATGGCTACACCTTC. Its protein product is CSAREIRGGYGYTF. The V and J genes are TRBV20-1 and TRBJ1-2; TRBD1 aligns across 7 bases. V trimming: 0 bases; J trimming: 4 bases; junction bases outside the gene matches: 5. Germline V gives CDR1 DFQATT, CDR2 SNEGSKA (reference sequence). The CDR3 is 14 amino acids.

This sequence joins TRBV12-3 or TRBV12-4 and TRBJ2-4, with TRBD2 matching over 12 bases. The end of the DNA aligns better with TRBJ2-7, so the J call may be wrong. This CDR3 has 17 amino acids. In DNA, the CDR3 is TGTGCCAGCAGCTACCACTTAACTAGCGGGAGGTGGGACGAGCAGTACTTC. It specifies CASSYHLTSGRWDEQYF.

There are a few counts of this clonotype. The chain uses TRBV4-1 and TRBJ2-3; 7 nucleotides align to TRBD2. Germline assignment: CDR1 MGHRA and CDR2 YSYEKL. The CDR3 loop spans 17 amino acids. V dropped 0 bases and J dropped 4; count of bases not matched to a gene: 10. DNA for the CDR3: TGCGCCAGCAGCCAAGATGGTCGGCGCGGGGGTCCAGATACGCAGTATTTT. It is translated as CASSQDGRRGGPDTQYF.

The rearrangement uses TRBV20-1 and TRBJ2-3; D is undetermined. CDR1 and CDR2 from the germline V gene are DFQATT and SNEGSKA (reference sequence). Trimming pared 6 bases from V and 1 base from J, leaving 8 bases between. The CDR3 sequence is 12 residues long. The CDR3 coding sequence is TGCAGTGCCGGTATAGGCACAGATACGCAGTATTTT. It codes for CSAGIGTDTQYF.

This clonotype was counted a few times. The chain links TRBV7-9 to TRBJ2-7, with D perhaps matching TRBD1 (6 bases). The CDR3 loop spans 15 amino acids. Per the germline V gene, CDR1 is SEHNR and CDR2 is FQNEAQ (reference sequence). Trimming removed 5 bases from V and 2 bases from J, with 16 bases in between. CDR3 DNA: TGTGCCAGCAGCGGAATACAGGGCGTTGCCTACGAGCAGTACTTC. It yields the protein CASSGIQGVAYEQYF.

V usage is TRBV4-2 and J usage is TRBJ1-4; D unresolved. The V end lost 1 base, the J end lost 6 bases, and 12 bases lay between the germline ends. The germline V gene encodes CDR1 LGHNA and CDR2 YNFKEQ. This CDR3 region has 15 residues. The CDR3 is CASSQGGSSYEKLFF. The CDR3 bases are TGTGCCAGCAGCCAAGGCGGCAGCAGTTATGAAAAACTGTTTTTT.

In its sample, this clonotype was seen a few times. This chain uses TRBV6-6 with TRBJ2-1; D may correspond to TRBD1 or TRBD2 (6 bases each). The V gene's germline CDR1 is MNHNY and CDR2 SVGAGI (reference sequence). V was clipped by 8 bases and J by 6 bases, with 14 bases between them. The CDR3 contains 13 residues. The CDR3 protein is CASERGVGNEQFF. The CDR3 DNA sequence: TGTGCCAGCGAAAGGGGGGTCGGCAATGAGCAGTTCTTC.

The chain links TRBV24-1 to TRBJ2-7; D possibly uses TRBD1 or TRBD2 (5 bases each). The CDR3 sequence is 13 residues long. V shed 9 bases and J shed 0 bases, with 11 bases lying between them. Germline V gene data show CDR1 as KGHDR and CDR2 as SFDVKD. The CDR3 is CATARDASYEQYF. CDR3 sequence (DNA): TGTGCCACCGCACGGGACGCCTCCTACGAGCAGTACTTC.

Notes on this clonotype: At one boundary the junction diverges from the germline segment, which might be a read error. The J gene is TRBJ1-2, the V gene TRBV28; 9 bases agree with TRBD1. CDR1 MDHEN and CDR2 SYDVKM come from the germline V gene. CDR3 size: 13 residues. CDR3 loop: CTSIGDRERGYTF. The CDR3 coding sequence is TGTACCAGCATCGGGGACAGGGAAAGAGGCTACACCTTC.

About this clonotype itself: The junction departs from the called germline gene at one end, perhaps through a read error. The chain joins TRBV5-1 to TRBJ2-1; 7 positions match TRBD2. This CDR3 has 15 residues. Per germline, CDR1 SGHRS and CDR2 YFSETQ. The DNA for the CDR3 is TGCGCCAGCAGCTTGCCGCGGGACTACCTCGATGAACAGTTCTTC. Protein sequence: CASSLPRDYLDEQFF.

This clonotype appeared many times. V usage is TRBV20-1 and J usage is TRBJ2-7; 8 bases line up with TRBD1. Looked up from germline, CDR1 is DFQATT and CDR2 is SNEGSKA (reference sequence). This CDR3 is built from 14 residues. Germline trimming cut 0 bases from V and 1 base from J; bases unmatched to any gene: 2. The CDR3 nucleotides read TGCAGTGCTAGAGACAGGACAGGGTCCTACGAGCAGTACTTC. Its translation: CSARDRTGSYEQYF.

This clonotype came up a few times. CDR3 DNA sequence: TGCGCCAGCAGCTTGGAGTTGGGGGTCTCCGAGCAGTACTTC. Encoded protein: CASSLELGVSEQYF. V usage is TRBV5-1 and J usage is TRBJ2-7; D may be TRBD1 or TRBD2 (5 bases each). There are 14 residues in the CDR3. Deletions cut 0 bases from V and 6 bases from J, with 13 bases between. CDR1 is SGHRS and CDR2 is YFSETQ in the germline V gene.

The V and J genes are TRBV29-1 and TRBJ2-5; D remains ambiguous. This CDR3 has 12 amino acids. Germline-derived CDR1 and CDR2 are SQVTM and ANQGSEA. V lost 3 bases and J 4 bases, leaving 9 bases between the germline ends. The CDR3 DNA reads TGCAGCGTTGATGAAGGATCAGAGACCCAGTACTTC. Its protein product is CSVDEGSETQYF.

The rearrangement uses TRBV18 and TRBJ2-1; D is undetermined. V shed 3 bases and J shed 7 bases, with 16 bases lying between them. The CDR3 is made up of 15 amino acids. Germline CDR1 is KGHSH and CDR2 is LQKENI. This CDR3 is CASSPYSPRSNEQFF. CDR3 bases: TGTGCCAGCTCACCGTACTCCCCCAGGAGTAATGAGCAGTTCTTC.

The gene calls are TRBV7-9 and TRBJ2-1, with a weak D call TRBD2 (6 bases). CDR3 size: 18 residues. V gave up 2 bases and J gave up 5 bases, with 22 bases separating them. Germline assignment: CDR1 SEHNR and CDR2 FQNEAQ (reference sequence). In DNA, the CDR3 is TGTGCCAGCAGCTTACCCTCTATGCGGGACCCGCTTGACAATGAGCAGTTCTTC. Translated, it gives CASSLPSMRDPLDNEQFF.

This chain connects TRBV12-3 or TRBV12-4 to TRBJ2-3; no reliable D call. This CDR3 region has 15 residues. Between the trimmed V and J ends, which lost 3 bases and 8 bases, there was a span of 18 bases. Written as DNA, the CDR3 is TGTGCCAGCAGTTTTAGGCCAGGATTTTTGGGTACGCAGTATTTT. It yields the protein CASSFRPGFLGTQYF.

The rearrangement uses TRBV10-3 and TRBJ2-5, with 8 bases fitting TRBD1. J lost 5 bases, V lost 3 bases, and 11 bases had no gene match. This CDR3 is built from 16 residues. Germline-derived CDR1 and CDR2 are ENHRY and SYGVKD. CDR3 region: CAISDPTGERVETQYF. The CDR3 bases are TGTGCCATCAGTGATCCGACAGGGGAGAGGGTCGAGACCCAGTACTTC.

V is TRBV20-1 and J is TRBJ2-4; 8 bases line up with TRBD2. The J call is uncertain, as TRBJ2-7 better fits the DNA end. This CDR3 region has 16 residues. Germline V lookup: CDR1 DFQATT, CDR2 SNEGSKA (reference sequence). DNA of the CDR3: TGCAGTGCTAGCCCCCAGGACGGGGGGGCCGGCTACGAGCAGTACTTC. Protein sequence: CSASPQDGGAGYEQYF.

The V call is TRBV11-2, the J call TRBJ2-3; unclear D gene. CDR3 length equals 17 residues. Germline V gene lookup returns CDR1 SGHAT and CDR2 FQNNGV. V lost 1 base and J 2 bases, leaving 16 bases between the germline ends. For the CDR3, the DNA is TGTGCCAGCAGCTTAGGTATGGCCGCTCCTTACACAGATACGCAGTATTTT. Protein product: CASSLGMAAPYTDTQYF.

This clonotype was recorded at least ten times. One end of the junction is discordant with germline, which a read error may explain. This chain links TRBV5-1 with TRBJ2-1, with 9 bases aligning to TRBD1. CDR1 and CDR2 from the germline V gene are SGHRS and YFSETQ. The CDR3 totals 15 residues. Here the CDR3 DNA reads TGTGCCAGCAGTCCGACAGGGGGCTCCTACAATGAGCAGTTCTTC. Translated, it gives CASSPTGGSYNEQFF.

For this clonotype: One end of the junction does not line up with germline, which may come from a read error. This chain joins TRBV20-1 and TRBJ1-6; 7 nucleotides match TRBD1. Germline CDR1 reads DFQATT; CDR2 reads SNEGSKA (reference sequence). The CDR3 is 16 amino acids. The CDR3 bases are TGCAGTGCTAGAGATCCAGGGGGTACCTACAATTCACCCCTCCACTTT. Translation gives CSARDPGGTYNSPLHF.